These 22 T cell receptor beta chains share one sample of origin, sequenced in a study of tumor-infiltrating lymphocytes in primary liver carcinoma. Unsorted whole blood supplied the RNA, and germline DNA was extracted too. TCR beta cDNA came from about 450 ng total RNA, primed with a constant-region primer. Nested multiplex PCR, run for three rounds with slightly modified ARM-PCR, yielded TCR beta libraries. Investigators reported that the first two PCR rounds, at about 9 cycles each, used TRBV1-TRBV30 forward primers with a C-beta reverse primer. TCRdb ran MiXCR on the multiplex PCR reads and lists one entry per CDR3 protein. The top ten hold roughly 9% of the sample, which has some 320,000 distinct CDR3 sequences, 60% to 80% seen once. The sample was peripheral blood. Receptors were obtained from a man aged 40-49 years with primary liver carcinoma and hepatitis B virus infection.

About this clonotype: The junction differs from germline at one of its ends, possibly a read error. The CDR3 loop is CSVDGGGQEIQYF. CDR3 in DNA: TGCAGCGTTGATGGGGGGGGCCAAGAGATCCAGTACTTC. This rearrangement joins TRBV29-1 to TRBJ2-5; D possibly corresponds to TRBD2 (7 bases). CDR1 SQVTM and CDR2 ANQGSEA come from the germline V gene. This CDR3 spans 13 amino acids.

Remarks on this clonotype: A clone one base away is much larger, so this may be a read error. V and J are TRBV10-3 and TRBJ2-7; the D is unclear. The length of the CDR3 is 12 residues. CDR1 is ENHRY and CDR2 is SYGVKD in the germline V gene. CDR3 sequence: CVSSQSVYEQYF. DNA of the CDR3: TGTGTCTCCTCCCAGAGCGTCTACGAGCAGTACTTC.

This clonotype was found once. V is TRBV2 and J is TRBJ2-3; unclear D gene. The CDR3 length is 14 residues. V was trimmed by 5 bases and J by 6 bases, leaving 15 bases between them. Looked up from germline, CDR1 is SNHLY and CDR2 is FYNNEI. The CDR3 is CASSNLPVGDTQYF. As DNA, the CDR3 is TGTGCCAGCAGTAACCTTCCCGTCGGGGATACGCAGTATTTT.

Of note for this clonotype: The missing conserved phenylalanine or tryptophan at the end of this CDR3 makes a read error likely. V and J are TRBV5-5 and TRBJ1-2; maybe TRBD1 (5 bases). Germline loops: CDR1 SGHKS, CDR2 YYEKEE (reference sequence). V lost 1 base and J 8 bases, leaving 21 bases between the germline ends. The CDR3 spans 16 residues. The chain's CDR3 is CASSLRGASIIRGYTV. The CDR3 bases are TGTGCCAGCAGCTTGAGGGGAGCCTCTATCATACGCGGCTACACCGTC.

The sample holds a few counts of this clonotype. This could be a read error, since a much larger clone is one nucleotide away. This chain links TRBV4-2 with TRBJ1-5; D is undetermined. The germline CDR1 and CDR2 sequences are LGHNA and YNFKEQ. Trimming cost V 1 base and J 0 bases, with 13 bases left between them. The CDR3 runs to 17 residues. CDR3 protein: CASSQGSARSSNQPQHF. In DNA form, the CDR3 reads TGTGCCAGCAGCCAAGGCTCCGCTAGGAGTAGCAATCAGCCCCAGCATTTT.

The V call is TRBV28, the J call TRBJ2-5, with a tentative D call TRBD1 (5 bases). This CDR3 has 13 amino acids. V was trimmed by 7 bases and J by 3 bases, leaving 12 bases between them. Per the germline V gene, CDR1 is MDHEN and CDR2 is SYDVKM. The chain's CDR3 is CASMEQAEETQYF. For the CDR3, the DNA is TGTGCCAGCATGGAACAGGCGGAAGAGACCCAGTACTTC. Variable domain in full (rest from reference TRBV28 and TRBJ2-5): DVKVTQSSRYLVKRTGEKVFLECVQDMDHENMFWYRQDPGLGLRLIYFSYDVKMKEKGDIPEGYSVSREKKERFSLILESASTNQTSMYLCASMEQAEETQYFGPGTRLLVL.

The rearrangement links TRBV4-1 to TRBJ2-7, with TRBD2 identical over 9 bases. The CDR3 has 17 residues. The germline gives CDR1 MGHRA, CDR2 YSYEKL. The J segment lost 1 base and the V segment lost 1 base, leaving 8 bases of the junction unmatched. DNA of the CDR3: TGCGCCAGCAGCCAAGGAGGAGGCGGGAGGGGATCCTACGAGCAGTACTTC. Translating it yields CASSQGGGGRGSYEQYF.

As regards this clonotype: The junction differs from germline at one of its ends, possibly a read error. This sequence joins TRBV5-1 and TRBJ1-5; D is undetermined. This CDR3 comprises 14 residues. CDR1 and CDR2 from the germline V gene are SGHRS and YFSETQ. Written as DNA, the CDR3 is TGCACCAGCAGCTTGGGAGATGGGGATCAGCCCCAGCATTTT. This gives the protein CTSSLGDGDQPQHF.

A word on this clonotype: Because the CDR3 is missing its conserved closing phenylalanine or tryptophan, this is likely a read error. The chain is built from TRBV4-2 and TRBJ2-7; 7 nucleotides align to TRBD1. Per germline, CDR1 LGHNA and CDR2 YNFKEQ. The V and J ends lost 1 base and 6 bases, in that order; junction bases with no gene match: 9. The CDR3 is made up of 15 amino acids. The CDR3 loop is CASSQAGTEISEQYL. CDR3 in DNA: TGTGCCAGCAGCCAAGCTGGGACAGAGATCTCCGAGCAGTACCTC.

Notes on this clonotype: Just one base apart from a much larger clone, this may be a read error. The rearrangement uses TRBV6-1 and TRBJ1-2, with D possibly TRBD1 on 5 matching bases. Between the trimmed V and J ends, which lost 6 bases and 3 bases, there was a span of 14 bases. CDR1 and CDR2 from the germline V gene are MNHNS and SASEGT. This CDR3 region has 14 residues. The CDR3 DNA reads TGTGCCAGCAGATTGGCAGGGCTGGACTATGGCTACACCTTC. Protein product: CASRLAGLDYGYTF.

This clonotype was counted ten times or more. V is TRBV6-2 or TRBV6-3 and J is TRBJ2-7; D not certain. This CDR3 has 13 residues. Trimming took off 10 bases at V and 6 bases at J, with 19 bases between the two ends. The germline V gene encodes CDR1 MNHEY and CDR2 SVGEGT. The DNA of the CDR3 is TGTGCCATCAGCCCTTACCGGCCAAGCGAGCAGTACTTC. Translated: CAISPYRPSEQYF.

The chain couples TRBV11-2 to TRBJ1-5; D ambiguous. With 3 bases removed from V and 4 bases from J, the gap between germline ends came to 19 bases. This CDR3 comprises 17 residues. CDR1 and CDR2 from the germline V gene are SGHAT and FQNNGV. The chain's CDR3 is CASSFCPRPTENQPQHF. The CDR3, as DNA: TGTGCCAGCAGCTTCTGCCCACGTCCTACAGAGAATCAGCCCCAGCATTTT.

This clonotype was seen only once. An end of the junction does not agree with germline; a read error may underlie this. The rearrangement joins TRBV6-1 to TRBJ2-1; D is possibly TRBD2 (5 bases). The CDR3 has 14 amino acids. From germline, CDR1 is MNHNS and CDR2 SASEGT. CDR3 bases: TGTGCCAGCAGTGAGAATAGCGAGTTCAATGAGGAGTTATTC. Its translation is CASSENSEFNEELF.

This clonotype was counted only a few times. The chain carries TRBV11-3 and TRBJ2-7; D gene ambiguous. There are 13 residues in the CDR3. Trimming took off 1 base at V and 7 bases at J, with 11 bases between the two ends. Germline CDR1 reads SGHNT; CDR2 reads YENEEA. CDR3 DNA: TGTGCCAGCAGCTTAGGGGCCAACAAGGAGCAGTACTTC. Protein sequence: CASSLGANKEQYF.

For this clonotype: A clone one base away is much larger, so this may be a read error. The J gene is TRBJ2-1, the V gene TRBV10-2; 8 bases are a match to TRBD1. Germline assignment: CDR1 WSHSY and CDR2 SAAADI. The CDR3 sequence is 17 residues long. CDR3 sequence reads: CASSESRGRGHLGEQLF. The CDR3 DNA sequence: TGCGCCAGCAGTGAGTCCAGGGGGCGCGGTCATCTCGGGGAGCAGTTATTC.

Note on this clonotype: The junction differs from germline at one of its ends, possibly a read error. The CDR3 bases are TGTGCCGGCAGCGCGGGATTGAGCTCGGGAAGTACAGATACGCAGTATTTT. It specifies CAGSAGLSSGSTDTQYF. J is TRBJ2-3 and V is TRBV11-3; TRBD2 is a possible D gene (6 bases). Germline values: CDR1 SGHNT, CDR2 YENEEA. The CDR3 has 17 amino acids.

In regard to this clonotype: A read error is possible here, since a much larger clone lies one base away. The gene calls are TRBV4-2 and TRBJ1-2; a possible D gene is TRBD1 (5 bases). The V end lost 6 bases, the J end lost 2 bases, and 16 bases lay between the germline ends. CDR1 and CDR2 from the germline V gene are LGHNA and YNFKEQ. This CDR3 has 15 residues. CDR3 region: CASSMDPGTNYGYTF. The CDR3 DNA reads TGTGCCAGCAGTATGGATCCCGGGACGAACTATGGCTACACCTTC.

This CDR3 reads CASSPSRRDRDSLEYEQYF. CDR3 sequence (DNA): TGTGCCAGCAGTCCCTCGAGGAGGGACCGGGACTCCCTCGAGTACGAGCAGTACTTC. The chain employs TRBV6-6 and TRBJ2-7; D is possibly TRBD2 (6 bases). Trimming removed 5 bases at V and 4 bases at J, with 30 bases between. Per germline, CDR1 MNHNY and CDR2 SVGAGI (reference sequence). The CDR3 extends over 19 amino acids.

This chain links TRBV6-6 with TRBJ2-2, with TRBD2 matching 10 bases. Germline CDR1 reads MNHNY; CDR2 reads SVGAGI (reference sequence). The V gene end was trimmed by 5 bases and the J gene end by 4 bases; junction bases not matched to a gene: 7. CDR3 length equals 16 residues. The CDR3 nucleotides are TGTGCCAGCAGTCTAGCGGGAGAGCTGAGCACCGGGGAGCTGTTTTTT. Translated: CASSLAGELSTGELFF.

The chain has TRBV12-3 or TRBV12-4 and TRBJ2-7; D possibly matches TRBD1 or TRBD2 (7 bases each). Trimming took 11 bases from V and 5 from J, leaving 22 bases between them. The CDR3 extends over 14 amino acids. CDR3 region: CARCLLRGGHEQYF. CDR3 bases: TGTGCCCGCTGTTTACTCAGGGGGGGCCACGAGCAGTACTTC.

For the CDR3, the DNA is TGTGCCAGCGGCTCCCGACTAGTCAACCGACTTAAAGAGACCCAGTACTTC. Protein product: CASGSRLVNRLKETQYF. The chain joins TRBV7-9 to TRBJ2-5; D might be TRBD2 (6 bases). Germline-derived CDR1 and CDR2 are SEHNR and FQNEAQ (reference sequence). The CDR3 has 17 amino acids. Trimming removed 8 bases at V and 3 bases at J, with 25 bases between.

Here the CDR3 DNA reads TGCAGCGTCACGGGAATAGCGGGAGGCGACGAGCAGTACTTC. This translates into CSVTGIAGGDEQYF. This chain uses TRBV29-1 with TRBJ2-7, with TRBD2 matching 10 bases. V trimming: 6 bases; J trimming: 5 bases; junction bases outside the gene matches: 10. Germline V gene lookup returns CDR1 SQVTM and CDR2 ANQGSEA. There are 14 residues in the CDR3.